This TCR beta chain is drawn from a study of T cell clonotyping in hematopoietic cell transplantation. V was clipped by 4 bases and J by 10 bases; unmatched bases: 3. CDR1 MGHRA and CDR2 YSYEKL come from the germline V gene. The CDR3 runs to 13 residues. Only in-frame clones appear in the TCRdb table, and some are missing; sequencing was by immunoSEQ multiplex PCR. The sample has approximately 75,000 clones; about 93% are singletons. The V call is TRBV4-1, the J call TRBJ2-1; 11 bases are a match to TRBD2. The source of this sequence is a man between 50 and 59 years old in good health. Some clones in this sample may be carry-over from other donors' samples. The sample comprised peripheral blood mononuclear cells. CDR3 residues: CASSLAGGREQFF. The CDR3 DNA is TGCGCCAGCAGCCTAGCGGGGGGGCGCGAGCAGTTCTTC.